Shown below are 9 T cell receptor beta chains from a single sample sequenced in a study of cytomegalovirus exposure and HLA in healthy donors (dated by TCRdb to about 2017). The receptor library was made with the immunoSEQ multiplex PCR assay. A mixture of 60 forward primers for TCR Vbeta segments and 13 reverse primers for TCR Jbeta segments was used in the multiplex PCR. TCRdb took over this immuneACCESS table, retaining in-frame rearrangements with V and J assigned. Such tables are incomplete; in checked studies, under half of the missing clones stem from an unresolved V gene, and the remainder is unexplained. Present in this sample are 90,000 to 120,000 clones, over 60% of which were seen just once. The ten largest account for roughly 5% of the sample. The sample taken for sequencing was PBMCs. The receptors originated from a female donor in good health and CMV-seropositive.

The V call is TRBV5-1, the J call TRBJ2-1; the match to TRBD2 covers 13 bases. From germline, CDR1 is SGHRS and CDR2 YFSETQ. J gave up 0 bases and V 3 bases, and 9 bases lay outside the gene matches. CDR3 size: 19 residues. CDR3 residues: CASSSAGGLAGLSYNEQFF. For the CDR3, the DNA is TGCGCCAGCAGCTCGGCGGGGGGACTAGCGGGGCTCTCCTACAATGAGCAGTTCTTC.

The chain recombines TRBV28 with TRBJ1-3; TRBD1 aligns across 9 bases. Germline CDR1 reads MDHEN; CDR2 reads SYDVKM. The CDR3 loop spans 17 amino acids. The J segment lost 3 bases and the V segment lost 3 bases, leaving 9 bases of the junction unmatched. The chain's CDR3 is CASSFATGGIGGNTIYF. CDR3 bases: TGTGCCAGCAGTTTTGCTACAGGGGGCATAGGTGGAAACACCATATATTTT.

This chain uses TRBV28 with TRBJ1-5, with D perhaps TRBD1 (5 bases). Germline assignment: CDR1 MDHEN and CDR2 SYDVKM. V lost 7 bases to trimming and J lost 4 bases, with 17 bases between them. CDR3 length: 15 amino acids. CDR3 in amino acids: CASISGGRGNQPQHF. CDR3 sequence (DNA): TGTGCCAGCATCTCTGGGGGGAGGGGAAATCAGCCCCAGCATTTT. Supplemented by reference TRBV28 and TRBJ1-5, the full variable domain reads DVKVTQSSRYLVKRTGEKVFLECVQDMDHENMFWYRQDPGLGLRLIYFSYDVKMKEKGDIPEGYSVSREKKERFSLILESASTNQTSMYLCASISGGRGNQPQHFGDGTRLSIL.

Here the CDR3 reads CATSRSSGRAGNEQFF. The CDR3 bases are TGTGCCACCAGCAGATCGAGCGGGAGGGCGGGCAATGAGCAGTTCTTC. The genes are TRBV15 and TRBJ2-1; 10 nucleotides agree with TRBD2. Germline lookup yields CDR1 LNHNV and CDR2 YYDKDF (reference sequence). This CDR3 has 16 amino acids. J lost 6 bases, V lost 2 bases, and 7 bases had no gene match.

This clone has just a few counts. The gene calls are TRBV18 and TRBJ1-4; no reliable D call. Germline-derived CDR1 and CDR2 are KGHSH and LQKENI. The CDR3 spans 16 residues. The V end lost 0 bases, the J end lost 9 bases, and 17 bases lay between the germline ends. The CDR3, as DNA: TGTGCCAGCTCACCACCGTACAGATGGAAGGCCCAAAAACTGTTTTTT. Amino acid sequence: CASSPPYRWKAQKLFF.

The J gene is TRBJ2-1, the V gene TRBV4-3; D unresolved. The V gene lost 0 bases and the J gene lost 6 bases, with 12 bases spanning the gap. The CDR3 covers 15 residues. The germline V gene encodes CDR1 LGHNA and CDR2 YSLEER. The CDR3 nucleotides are TGCGCCAGCAGCCAAGATCGCAGACTCCTCAATGAGCAGTTCTTC. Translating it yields CASSQDRRLLNEQFF.

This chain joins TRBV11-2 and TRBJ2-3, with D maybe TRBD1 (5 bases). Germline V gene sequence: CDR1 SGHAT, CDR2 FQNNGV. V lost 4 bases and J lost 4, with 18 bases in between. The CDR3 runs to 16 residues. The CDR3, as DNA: TGTGCCAGCAGCTATAGTGGGTCTGGGGCTGCAGATACGCAGTATTTT. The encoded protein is CASSYSGSGAADTQYF.

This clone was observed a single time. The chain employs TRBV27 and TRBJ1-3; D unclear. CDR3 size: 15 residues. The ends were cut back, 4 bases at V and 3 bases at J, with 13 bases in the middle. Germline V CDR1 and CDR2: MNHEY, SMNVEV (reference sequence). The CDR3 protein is CASSSLGGNGNTIYF. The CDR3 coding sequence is TGTGCCAGCAGTTCGCTAGGAGGGAATGGAAACACCATATATTTT.

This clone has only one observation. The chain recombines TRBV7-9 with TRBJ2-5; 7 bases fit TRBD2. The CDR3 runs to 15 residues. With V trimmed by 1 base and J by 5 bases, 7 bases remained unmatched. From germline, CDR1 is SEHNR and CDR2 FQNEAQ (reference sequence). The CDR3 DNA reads TGTGCCAGCAGCTTAGGCTTCTGGGGAGGGGAGACCCAGTACTTC. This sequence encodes CASSLGFWGGETQYF.